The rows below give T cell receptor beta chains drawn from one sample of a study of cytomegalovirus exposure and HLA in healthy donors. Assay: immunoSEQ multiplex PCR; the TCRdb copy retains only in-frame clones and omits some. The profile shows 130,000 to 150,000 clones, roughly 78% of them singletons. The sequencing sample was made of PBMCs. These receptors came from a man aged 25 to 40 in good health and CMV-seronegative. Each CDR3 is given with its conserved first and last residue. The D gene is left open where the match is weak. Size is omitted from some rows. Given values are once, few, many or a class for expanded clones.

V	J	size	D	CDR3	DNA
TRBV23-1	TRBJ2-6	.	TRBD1	CASSPVTGLGSGANVLTF	TGCGCCAGCAGTCCTGTGACAGGGTTGGGCTCTGGGGCCAACGTCCTGACTTTC
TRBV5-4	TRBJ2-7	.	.	CAINAQGPGYEQYF	TGTGCCATCAACGCCCAGGGGCCGGGCTACGAGCAGTACTTC
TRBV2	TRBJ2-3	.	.	CASSGGPTDTQYF	TGTGCCAGCAGCGGGGGGCCCACAGATACGCAGTATTTT
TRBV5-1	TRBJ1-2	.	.	CASSTGTNYGYTF	TGCGCCAGCAGCACCGGGACTAACTATGGCTACACCTTC
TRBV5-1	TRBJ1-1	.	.	CASRPQGTNTEAFF	TGCGCCAGCAGACCTCAGGGGACGAACACTGAAGCTTTCTTT
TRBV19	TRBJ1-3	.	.	CASKRQRNSGNTIYF	TGTGCCAGTAAGCGGCAGAGAAACTCTGGAAACACCATATATTTT
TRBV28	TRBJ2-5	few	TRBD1	CASNPGDRPIPSHQETQYF	TGTGCCAGCAACCCGGGGGACAGGCCTATCCCCTCACATCAAGAGACCCAGTACTTC
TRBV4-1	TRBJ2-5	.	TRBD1	CASSQRTKIPGQGLTNQETQYF	TGCGCCAGCAGCCAAAGAACAAAGATTCCGGGACAGGGGCTGACTAACCAAGAGACCCAGTACTTC
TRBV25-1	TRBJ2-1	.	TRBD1	CASSSRTGTVYNEQFF	TGTGCCAGCAGTTCCCGGACAGGGACGGTCTACAATGAGCAGTTCTTC
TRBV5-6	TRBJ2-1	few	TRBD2	CASSRRRSGGAFVDNEQFF	TGTGCCAGCAGCCGGAGGCGTAGCGGGGGGGCCTTCGTGGACAATGAGCAGTTCTTC
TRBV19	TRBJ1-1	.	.	CASSTQTGIVEAFF	TGTGCCAGTAGTACTCAAACAGGGATTGTTGAAGCTTTCTTT
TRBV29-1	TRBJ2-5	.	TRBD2	CSAKRGAVRETQYF	TGCAGCGCAAAGCGGGGGGCGGTGCGAGAGACCCAGTACTTC
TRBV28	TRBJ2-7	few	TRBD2	CASTTSGEGSYEQYF	TGTGCCAGCACCACTAGCGGGGAGGGTTCCTACGAGCAGTACTTC
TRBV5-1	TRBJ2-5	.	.	CASSLGGASETQYF	TGCGCCAGCAGCTTGGGGGGCGCGTCCGAGACCCAGTACTTC
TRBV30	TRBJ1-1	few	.	CAWSVLSEAFF	TGTGCCTGGAGTGTACTTTCTGAAGCTTTCTTT
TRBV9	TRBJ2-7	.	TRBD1	CASSTRQGRTYEQYF	TGTGCCAGCAGCACCCGACAGGGGAGGACCTACGAGCAGTACTTC
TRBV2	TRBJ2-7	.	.	CASRKEGPGEQYF	TGTGCCAGCAGGAAGGAGGGCCCCGGCGAGCAGTACTTC
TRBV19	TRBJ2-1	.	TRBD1	CASSLGVGTGGNEQFF	TGTGCCAGTAGCCTCGGGGTCGGGACAGGGGGCAATGAGCAGTTCTTC
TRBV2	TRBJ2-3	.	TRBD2	CASSSPGGRSGDTQYF	TGTGCCAGCAGTTCACCGGGGGGTCGAAGTGGAGATACGCAGTATTTT
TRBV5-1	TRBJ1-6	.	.	CASSLRRNSPLHF	TGCGCCAGCAGCTTGAGGAGAAATTCACCCCTCCACTTT
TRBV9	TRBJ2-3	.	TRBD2	CASSAEGGGLAQTDTQYF	TGTGCCAGCAGCGCCGAGGGGGGAGGACTAGCCCAAACAGATACGCAGTATTTT
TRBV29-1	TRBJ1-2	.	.	CSVDTPEGNTGDGYPF	TGCAGCGTTGACACACCGGAGGGTAATACGGGGGATGGCTACCCCTTC
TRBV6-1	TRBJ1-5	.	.	CASSEQAGADQPQHF	TGTGCCAGCAGTGAGCAGGCAGGGGCGGATCAGCCCCAGCATTTT
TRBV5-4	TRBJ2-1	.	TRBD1	CASRYGQVSSYNEQFF	TGTGCCAGCAGGTACGGACAGGTGAGCTCCTACAATGAGCAGTTCTTC
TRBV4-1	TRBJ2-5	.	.	CASSQGDVKTQYF	TGCGCCAGCAGCCAGGGCGACGTGAAGACCCAGTACTTC
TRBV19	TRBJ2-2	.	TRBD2	CASSKPRKASGYTGELFF	TGTGCCAGTAGTAAACCGCGTAAGGCTAGCGGGTACACCGGGGAGCTGTTTTTT
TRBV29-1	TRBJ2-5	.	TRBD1	CSVGQRQETQYF	TGCAGCGTGGGACAGCGACAAGAGACCCAGTACTTC
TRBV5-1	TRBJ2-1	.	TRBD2	CASSGQTSGYYNEQFF	TGCGCCAGCAGCGGCCAGACTAGCGGGTATTACAATGAGCAGTTCTTC
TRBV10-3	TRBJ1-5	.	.	CAISETRGNQPQHF	TGTGCCATCAGCGAGACCAGGGGCAATCAGCCCCAGCATTTT
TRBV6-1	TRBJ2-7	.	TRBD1	CASSGGQGSEEQYF	TGTGCCAGCAGTGGGGGACAGGGGTCGGAAGAGCAGTACTTC
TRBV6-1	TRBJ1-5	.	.	CASSEGVNQPQHF	TGTGCCAGCAGTGAAGGAGTAAACCAGCCCCAGCATTTT
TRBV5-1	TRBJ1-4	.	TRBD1	CASSHGTAEEKLFF	TGCGCCAGCAGCCACGGGACAGCTGAGGAAAAACTGTTTTTT
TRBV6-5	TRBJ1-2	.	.	CASSYLAGANYGYTF	TGTGCCAGCAGTTACTTGGCAGGGGCGAACTATGGCTACACCTTC
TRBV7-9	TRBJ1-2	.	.	CASTPPTGMNYGYTF	TGTGCCAGCACCCCCCCAACAGGGATGAACTATGGCTACACCTTC
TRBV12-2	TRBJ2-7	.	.	CASRLAPGGPGTYEQYF	TGTGCAAGTCGCTTAGCGCCAGGAGGGCCGGGGACCTACGAGCAGTACTTC
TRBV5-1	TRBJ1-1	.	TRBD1	CASSLATGGGHGTEAFF	TGCGCCAGCAGCTTGGCGACAGGGGGTGGGCATGGCACTGAAGCTTTCTTT